A single sample is the source of the 27 T cell receptor beta chains below, sequenced in a study of metastatic and nonmetastatic thyroid tumors. Thyroid surgery was preceded by no treatment in any patient. TCRdb reanalyzed the PCR reads via MiXCR. The table shows roughly 15,000 clones, with about 28% occurring only once. The sample taken for sequencing was tumor tissue. Every receptor here comes from a female donor with papillary thyroid cancer or a benign thyroid nodule (not recorded which). Some clones in this sample may be carry-over from other donors' samples.

This clone was seen ten or more times. The rearrangement uses TRBV11-1 and TRBJ2-3; TRBD2 matches 13 bases. Germline values: CDR1 SGHAT, CDR2 FQDESV (reference sequence). The CDR3 extends over 16 amino acids. Trimming took 4 bases from V and 3 from J; bases not matched to a gene: 4. The CDR3 region is CASSYRTSGSTDTQYF. In DNA, the CDR3 is TGTGCCAGCAGCTACCGGACTAGCGGGAGTACAGATACGCAGTATTTT.

With respect to this clone: The CDR3 end shows no conserved phenylalanine or tryptophan, and so a read error is likely. The chain is built from TRBV27 and TRBJ2-1; tentatively, D is TRBD1 (5 bases). The length of the CDR3 is 13 residues. The germline gives CDR1 MNHEY, CDR2 SMNVEV (reference sequence). V lost 3 bases and J lost 13, with 16 bases in between. CDR3 amino acids: CASSFGGANGQFS. The CDR3 region has the DNA TGTGCCAGCAGTTTCGGTGGGGCAAATGGACAGTTCTCC.

This clone was counted ten times or more. The chain recombines TRBV6-1 with TRBJ2-5, with 7 bases identical to TRBD1. V lost 8 bases, J lost 6 bases, and 12 bases stayed unmatched. In germline, CDR1 is MNHNS, CDR2 SASEGT. The CDR3 has 14 amino acids. CDR3 residues: CASVTWTGEKTQYF. CDR3 coding DNA: TGTGCCAGCGTAACCTGGACAGGAGAAAAGACCCAGTACTTC.

This clone was observed a handful of times. This rearrangement joins TRBV2 to TRBJ1-1; unclear D gene. Per the germline V gene, CDR1 is SNHLY and CDR2 is FYNNEI. The CDR3 extends over 13 amino acids. V gave up 8 bases and J gave up 1 base, with 11 bases separating them. CDR3 sequence (DNA): TGTGCCAGCTTGATCGGGCAGAACACTGAAGCTTTCTTT. Its translation: CASLIGQNTEAFF. Full variable domain (outside the CDR3, taken from reference TRBV2 and TRBJ1-1): EPEVTQTPSHQVTQMGQEVILRCVPISNHLYFYWYRQILGQKVEFLVSFYNNEISEKSEIFDDQFSVERPDGSNFTLKIRSTKLEDSAMYFCASLIGQNTEAFFGQGTRLTVV.

The chain employs TRBV6-2 or TRBV6-3 and TRBJ1-2; D might be TRBD1 (6 bases). Germline V gene sequence: CDR1 MNHEY, CDR2 SVGEGT. Trimming took off 3 bases at V and 6 bases at J, with 29 bases between the two ends. There are 19 residues in the CDR3. Here the CDR3 DNA reads TGTGCCAGCAGTTATATTCGCTTAACAGGGCCCTTGATCTACGATGGCTACACCTTC. Its protein product is CASSYIRLTGPLIYDGYTF.

The chain carries TRBV12-3 or TRBV12-4 and TRBJ2-7, with 10 bases that match TRBD1. J gave up 2 bases and V 5 bases, and 3 bases lay outside the gene matches. The CDR3 totals 14 residues. CDR3 coding DNA: TGTGCCAGCAGTCCGGGGACAGGGGCCTACGAGCAGTACTTC. It specifies CASSPGTGAYEQYF.

This clone occurred many times. This sequence joins TRBV20-1 and TRBJ1-2; no reliable D call. Trimming took off 1 base at V and 4 bases at J, with 1 base between the two ends. The CDR3 covers 10 residues. The germline V gene encodes CDR1 DFQATT and CDR2 SNEGSKA (reference sequence). The CDR3 sequence is CSARAYGYTF. CDR3 sequence (DNA): TGCAGTGCTAGAGCCTATGGCTACACCTTC.

This clone was picked up many times. The chain combines TRBV4-2 with TRBJ2-7; tentatively, D is TRBD1 (6 bases). This CDR3 has 20 residues. The V gene's germline CDR1 is LGHNA and CDR2 YNFKEQ. V was shortened by 0 bases and J by 0 bases, with 24 bases between the two germline ends. In DNA form, the CDR3 reads TGTGCCAGCAGCCAAGATATGACAGGTAACCCCCTTCGGGGCTCCTACGAGCAGTACTTC. Amino acids: CASSQDMTGNPLRGSYEQYF.

This clone was recorded many times. The rearrangement uses TRBV3-1 and TRBJ2-1, with 7 bases identical to TRBD2. Trimming cost V 1 base and J 8 bases; bases outside gene matches: 11. CDR1 and CDR2 from the germline V gene are LGHDT and YNNKEL (reference sequence). CDR3 length: 16 residues. CDR3 nucleotides: TGTGCCAGCAGCCAAGGGGCGAGGCGGGAGATGGATGAGCAGTTCTTC. This gives the protein CASSQGARREMDEQFF.

This clone is medium-sized. The chain combines TRBV5-1 with TRBJ2-7; 8 bases match TRBD2. Looked up from germline, CDR1 is SGHRS and CDR2 is YFSETQ. This CDR3 contains 15 residues. V gave up 2 bases and J gave up 3 bases; unmatched junction bases: 7. CDR3 nucleotides: TGCGCCAGCAGCTTCGGCGGGGGGCACAACTACGAGCAGTACTTC. Translating gives CASSFGGGHNYEQYF.

This clone was recorded many times. The CDR3 bases are TGTGCCAGCGTCGCAGGGGGCCAATATGAGCAGTTCTTC. Its protein product is CASVAGGQYEQFF. This sequence joins TRBV11-3 and TRBJ2-1; 8 positions agree with TRBD1. The V gene's germline CDR1 is SGHNT and CDR2 YENEEA. The CDR3 is made up of 13 amino acids. Losses at the gene ends were 8 bases for V and 8 bases for J; bases not matched to a gene: 8. Full variable domain (outside the CDR3, taken from reference TRBV11-3 and TRBJ2-1): EAGVVQSPRYKIIEKKQPVAFWCNPISGHNTLYWYLQNLGQGPELLIRYENEEAVDDSQLPKDRFSAERLKGVDSTLKIQPAELGDSAVYLCASVAGGQYEQFFGPGTRLTVL.

The sample holds one count of this clone. The genes are TRBV5-1 and TRBJ2-1; 9 bases align to TRBD1. Germline CDR1 reads SGHRS; CDR2 reads YFSETQ. The CDR3 runs 14 residues. Trimming at V came to 8 bases and at J to 7 bases, leaving 10 bases not matched to a gene. Written as DNA, the CDR3 is TGCGCCAGTACCCGGGACAGGGAGAGGAATGAGCAGTTCTTC. Translation: CASTRDRERNEQFF.

The chain links TRBV3-1 to TRBJ2-7, with 8 bases matching TRBD2. The length of the CDR3 is 17 residues. V was pared by 0 bases and J by 2 bases, with 9 bases of the junction left unmatched. Germline CDR1 reads LGHDT; CDR2 reads YNNKEL (reference sequence). This chain's CDR3 is CASSQDQQRESPYEQYF. DNA of the CDR3: TGTGCCAGCAGCCAAGATCAGCAGCGGGAGTCTCCCTACGAGCAGTACTTC.

This clone showed up just a few times. This chain uses TRBV28 with TRBJ2-1; weak D call: TRBD2 (5 bases). This CDR3 has 16 residues. Germline V lookup: CDR1 MDHEN, CDR2 SYDVKM. V was pared by 5 bases and J by 4 bases, with 18 bases between. The chain's CDR3 is CASSADFLSGYNEQFF. CDR3 DNA sequence: TGTGCCAGCAGTGCGGACTTTCTCTCGGGTTACAATGAGCAGTTCTTC.

This clone is deemed medium-sized. The J gene is TRBJ2-7, the V gene TRBV11-2; D may be TRBD2 (5 bases). The CDR3 is 15 residues long. Germline assignment: CDR1 SGHAT and CDR2 FQNNGV. V was clipped by 3 bases and J by 5 bases, with 17 bases between them. The CDR3 DNA reads TGTGCCAGCAGCTTCTGGGAGAGAAGGAGAAACGAGCAGTACTTC. Protein: CASSFWERRRNEQYF.

This clone has a handful of counts. With a much larger clone just one base away, this may be a read error. This chain links TRBV19 with TRBJ2-1; 9 bases are a match to TRBD2. Germline V gene lookup returns CDR1 LNHDA and CDR2 SQIVND (reference sequence). This CDR3 contains 16 residues. V trimming: 4 bases; J trimming: 6 bases; junction bases outside the gene matches: 10. CDR3 region: CASSRGLARCRNEQFF. CDR3 coding DNA: TGTGCCAGTAGTAGGGGACTAGCTAGGTGCCGCAATGAGCAGTTCTTC.

Note on this clone: This may stem from a read error, because a much larger clone lies one nucleotide away. The V gene is TRBV6-2 or TRBV6-3, the J gene TRBJ2-3, with 12 bases fitting TRBD2. This CDR3 has 17 amino acids. Germline assignment: CDR1 MNHEY and CDR2 SVGEGT. In DNA form, the CDR3 reads TGTGCCAGCAGTTACTCGACTAGCGGGGGCCGCACAGATAAGCAGTATTTT. Translating it yields CASSYSTSGGRTDKQYF.

The CDR3 sequence: CASSRWTPPRPSGYTF. Here the CDR3 DNA reads TGTGCCAGCAGTCGTTGGACACCTCCTCGTCCATCCGGCTACACCTTC. The gene calls are TRBV25-1 and TRBJ1-2; tentative D call: TRBD1 (5 bases). The CDR3 contains 16 residues. CDR1 and CDR2 from the germline V gene are MGHDK and SYGVNS. Between the trimmed V and J ends, which lost 5 bases and 8 bases, there was a span of 24 bases.

Concerning this clone itself: The junction does not match germline at one end; this may be a read error. This chain links TRBV4-2 with TRBJ2-1, with 7 bases aligning to TRBD2. This CDR3 region has 16 residues. The germline V gene has CDR1 LGHNA and CDR2 YNFKEQ. The DNA for the CDR3 is TGTGCCAGCAGCGGGGGAGGGTTGACCTCCTACAATGATCAGTTCTTC. Translated, it gives CASSGGGLTSYNDQFF.

Of note for this clone: A read error may explain this, as a much larger clone is one base away. The gene calls are TRBV28 and TRBJ1-2; possible D gene TRBD1, 5 bases. The CDR3 runs to 10 residues. Germline values: CDR1 MDHEN, CDR2 SYDVKM. Trimming removed 9 bases at V and 8 bases at J, with 10 bases between. DNA of the CDR3: TGTGCCAGAAAATCAGGGGGCTACACCTTC. Amino acid sequence: CARKSGGYTF.

This clone is categorized as medium-sized. The genes are TRBV12-3 or TRBV12-4 and TRBJ2-7; unclear D gene. This CDR3 region has 11 residues. Trimming removed 1 base from V and 5 bases from J, with 3 bases in between. The CDR3 nucleotides read TGTGCCAGCAGTTTAGATCACGAGCAGTACTTC. This translates into CASSLDHEQYF.

This clone was seen at least ten times. The rearrangement links TRBV5-8 to TRBJ1-5, with TRBD1 identical over 10 bases. Trimming cost V 4 bases and J 2 bases; bases outside gene matches: 6. The CDR3 is 16 amino acids. Germline V gives CDR1 SGHTS, CDR2 YDEGEE. In nucleotides, the CDR3 is TGTGCCAGCAGCCAGTCGACAGGGGGCGGCAATCAGCCCCAGCATTTT. Residues: CASSQSTGGGNQPQHF.

Worth noting for this clone: A junction end diverges from the germline sequence, so it may reflect a read error. The chain combines TRBV2 with TRBJ2-3, with 7 bases that match TRBD2. Per germline, CDR1 SNHLY and CDR2 FYNNEI. The CDR3 totals 14 residues. This chain's CDR3 is CDSIQAGTTDTQNF. The CDR3 nucleotides read TGTGACAGCATCCAAGCGGGGACCACAGATACGCAGAATTTT.

This clone was seen more than once but under ten times. The chain carries TRBV10-3 and TRBJ1-1, with D hard to call. The V and J ends lost 0 bases and 0 bases respectively, with 8 bases between them. The CDR3 consists of 15 residues. From germline, CDR1 is ENHRY and CDR2 SYGVKD. In DNA form, the CDR3 reads TGTGCCATCAGTGAGTCGGCAGGAATGAACACTGAAGCTTTCTTT. Encoded protein: CAISESAGMNTEAFF.

V is TRBV20-1 and J is TRBJ1-2; 9 bases line up with TRBD1. After removal of 3 bases from V and 7 bases from J, the junction contained 0 bases not matched to a gene. The CDR3 contains 11 residues. The germline CDR1 and CDR2 sequences are DFQATT and SNEGSKA (reference sequence). Here the CDR3 DNA reads TGCAGTGCTAGGGACAGGGGTGGCTACACCTTC. Translated: CSARDRGGYTF.

At least ten counts were recorded for this clone. The chain uses TRBV12-5 and TRBJ2-7; TRBD1 agrees at 9 bases. Germline V CDR1 and CDR2: LGHNT, FRNRAP. The CDR3 is 16 residues long. J gave up 1 base and V 1 base, and 5 bases lay outside the gene matches. This CDR3 is CASGLGTGGISYEQYF. For the CDR3, the DNA is TGTGCTAGTGGTTTGGGAACAGGGGGCATATCCTACGAGCAGTACTTC.

Within the sample, this clone is medium-sized. The chain combines TRBV7-3 with TRBJ2-7; D is possibly TRBD1 (6 bases). Deletions cut 0 bases from V and 3 bases from J, with 6 bases between. Germline loops: CDR1 SGHTA, CDR2 FQGTGA. There are 13 residues in the CDR3. CDR3 sequence reads: CASSLTGGYEQYF. CDR3 in DNA: TGTGCCAGCAGCTTAACAGGGGGCTACGAGCAGTACTTC.